What follows are 9 T cell receptor beta chains derived from one specimen sequenced in a study of control samples from healthy donors and cancer patients (dated by TCRdb to the early 2020s). Library construction relied on the immunoSEQ multiplex PCR assay. Not all clones reach the TCRdb copy of this immuneACCESS table, which keeps in-frame sequences only. Checked studies attribute under half of the gap to unresolved V genes and leave the rest unexplained. In all, the sample holds about 170,000 clones, and approximately 92% of those were seen once. The ten biggest clones cover over 3.5% of the sample. The sequenced material came from blood. The source of these receptors is a woman in her sixties in good health.

V and J are TRBV5-6 and TRBJ1-1; D is uncertain. The V end was cut by 1 base, the J end by 6 bases, with 4 bases between. There are 11 residues in the CDR3. From germline, CDR1 is SGHDT and CDR2 YYEEEE. CDR3 amino acids: CASSLFSEAFF. The CDR3 DNA is TGTGCCAGCAGCTTGTTCTCTGAAGCTTTCTTT.

This sequence joins TRBV7-2 and TRBJ2-5; perhaps TRBD1 as D (5 bases). The V end was cut by 4 bases, the J end by 9 bases, with 21 bases between. The germline V gene has CDR1 SGHTA and CDR2 FQGNSA. The CDR3 runs 15 residues. The CDR3 loop is CASSSPPGRVLAQYF. CDR3 DNA sequence: TGTGCCAGCAGCTCTCCGCCAGGCAGGGTTTTGGCCCAGTACTTC.

The count of this clone is one. The V and J genes are TRBV9 and TRBJ2-5, with D perhaps TRBD1 (5 bases). V gave up 1 base and J gave up 2 bases, with 15 bases separating them. Germline lookup yields CDR1 SGDLS and CDR2 YYNGEE. This CDR3 has 16 residues. CDR3 sequence reads: CASSVSAGRNQETQYF. The CDR3 nucleotides read TGTGCCAGCAGCGTATCTGCAGGGCGGAATCAAGAGACCCAGTACTTC.

This chain uses TRBV10-1 with TRBJ2-1; 8 bases fit TRBD2. CDR1 and CDR2 (germline): WNHNN, SYGVQD (reference sequence). The CDR3 is 16 amino acids. Losses at the gene ends were 6 bases for V and 7 bases for J; bases not matched to a gene: 14. The CDR3 sequence is CASSLLSGLGVNEQFF. CDR3 DNA: TGCGCCAGCAGCCTTTTATCGGGACTAGGCGTTAATGAGCAGTTCTTC.

The chain combines TRBV28 with TRBJ1-2; TRBD1 aligns across 9 bases. The CDR3 totals 15 residues. The V gene end was trimmed by 4 bases and the J gene end by 1 base; junction bases not matched to a gene: 4. Per the germline V gene, CDR1 is MDHEN and CDR2 is SYDVKM. This CDR3 reads CASSYRDRDNYGYTF. The CDR3 DNA follows: TGTGCCAGCAGTTATAGGGACAGGGATAACTATGGCTACACCTTC.

The CDR3 bases are TGTGCCAGCCGGGGACGGAACTACAATGAGCAGTTCTTC. Protein product: CASRGRNYNEQFF. The chain recombines TRBV5-6 with TRBJ2-1, with D perhaps matching TRBD1 or TRBD2 (5 bases each). The CDR3 totals 13 residues. V lost 7 bases and J lost 3, with 11 bases in between. The germline V gene encodes CDR1 SGHDT and CDR2 YYEEEE.

J is TRBJ2-3 and V is TRBV5-6, with D hard to call. CDR3 size: 14 residues. CDR1 and CDR2 (germline): SGHDT, YYEEEE. Trimming took off 0 bases at V and 14 bases at J, with 19 bases between the two ends. DNA for the CDR3: TGTGCCAGCAGCTTGGCACCATCGAGACCTCCTCCGTATTTT. This translates into CASSLAPSRPPPYF.

The J gene is TRBJ1-3, the V gene TRBV27; D gene uncertain. The germline V gene encodes CDR1 MNHEY and CDR2 SMNVEV (reference sequence). Trimming took off 5 bases at V and 4 bases at J, with 12 bases between the two ends. The CDR3 covers 14 residues. Here the CDR3 reads CASSPLREGNTIYF. The CDR3 DNA reads TGTGCCAGCAGTCCCCTTCGGGAGGGAAACACCATATATTTT.

This sequence joins TRBV2 and TRBJ1-1; D unclear. This CDR3 is built from 12 residues. Germline V gene data show CDR1 as SNHLY and CDR2 as FYNNEI. Deletions cut 5 bases from V and 5 bases from J, with 9 bases between. CDR3 residues: CASSQQITEAFF. CDR3 in DNA: TGTGCCAGCAGTCAACAGATAACTGAAGCTTTCTTT.